These 19 T cell receptor beta chains were sequenced from one sample in a study of regulatory T cells in long-lasting Graves disease. Construction of TCR beta libraries relied on iRepertoire HTBI primers and on Arm-PCR targeting CDR3 regions. TCRdb itself ran the multiplex PCR reads through MiXCR, one entry per CDR3 protein. Of some 330,000 distinct CDR3 sequences in the sample, approximately 23% were seen once. The time point here: persistent/refractory GD, antithyroid drugs over 5 years with positive TRAb. Following extraction of RNA from PBMCs, that RNA was used to make the TCR library. Sequencing was performed on peripheral blood mononuclear cells (PBMCs), taken when the disease was refractory, from a patient treated with antithyroid drugs. Receptors originate from a woman between 40 and 55 years old with Graves disease.

As regards this clonotype: One base away lies a much larger clone, so this may be a sequencing read error. This chain joins TRBV27 and TRBJ1-5; a weak D match, TRBD1 (6 bases). Germline V gene data show CDR1 as MNHEY and CDR2 as SMNVEV (reference sequence). V lost 6 bases to trimming and J lost 1 base, with 13 bases between them. The CDR3 extends over 15 amino acids. CDR3 DNA sequence: TGTGCCAGCAGCCAAGGGGGGATGAGCAATCAGCCCCAGCATTTT. Protein sequence: CASSQGGMSNQPQHF.

Regarding this clonotype: A read error may be the cause here, since a much bigger clone is one base away. This CDR3 fails to terminate in the conserved phenylalanine or tryptophan, so it likely reflects a read error. This chain links TRBV5-5 with TRBJ1-4; D perhaps matches TRBD1 (5 bases). The V end lost 2 bases, the J end lost 8 bases, and 10 bases lay between the germline ends. The CDR3 spans 13 residues. CDR1 is SGHKS, CDR2 YYEKEE, per germline (reference sequence). The CDR3 region is CASSLGVFEKLFL. DNA for the CDR3: TGTGCCAGCAGCTTAGGGGTTTTCGAAAAACTGTTTTTG.

This clonotype has only a few counts. The chain recombines TRBV4-1 with TRBJ1-2; D is possibly TRBD1 (6 bases). Germline V CDR1 and CDR2: MGHRA, YSYEKL. This CDR3 has 16 amino acids. V was shortened by 3 bases and J by 0 bases, with 14 bases between the two germline ends. In DNA, the CDR3 is TGCGCCAGCAGCCAGACCCCGGGACAAGCTAACTATGGCTACACCTTC. Protein sequence: CASSQTPGQANYGYTF.

The genes are TRBV4-2 and TRBJ2-7; D gene unclear. Germline-derived CDR1 and CDR2 are LGHNA and YNFKEQ. The V gene lost 0 bases and the J gene lost 0 bases, with 12 bases spanning the gap. This CDR3 comprises 16 residues. The CDR3 DNA sequence: TGTGCCAGCAGCCAAGAAGTAAGCCCAGACTCCTACGAGCAGTACTTC. This translates into CASSQEVSPDSYEQYF.

This clonotype came up many times. The CDR3 loop is CSVLGGNTDTQYF. CDR3 sequence (DNA): TGCAGCGTTTTGGGCGGGAACACAGATACGCAGTATTTT. This chain connects TRBV29-1 to TRBJ2-3, with D possibly being TRBD2 (6 bases). The germline V and J ends were trimmed by 5 bases and 2 bases, with 11 bases remaining between them. Germline CDR1 reads SQVTM; CDR2 reads ANQGSEA. This CDR3 contains 13 residues.

This clonotype occurred a few times. This chain joins TRBV20-1 and TRBJ2-1, with 12 bases that match TRBD2. Germline values: CDR1 DFQATT, CDR2 SNEGSKA (reference sequence). V lost 3 bases and J lost 5; bases outside the gene matches: 5. The CDR3 is 15 amino acids. The CDR3 sequence is CSARVGLAGNNEQFF. CDR3 sequence (DNA): TGCAGTGCTAGGGTGGGACTAGCGGGTAACAATGAGCAGTTCTTC.

This clonotype was seen at least ten times. This chain uses TRBV2 with TRBJ1-3; no clear D. CDR1 SNHLY and CDR2 FYNNEI come from the germline V gene. CDR3 length: 11 residues. V lost 1 base and J lost 13, with 8 bases in between. The CDR3 protein is CASSEGTNIYF. CDR3 in DNA: TGTGCCAGCAGTGAAGGGACCAATATATATTTT.

This clonotype was observed at least ten times. The chain is built from TRBV6-1 and TRBJ1-2; no clear D gene. The V gene's germline CDR1 is MNHNS and CDR2 SASEGT. V shed 8 bases and J shed 4 bases, with 17 bases lying between them. This CDR3 region has 14 residues. CDR3 nucleotides: TGTGCCAGCGTCATGGGGTTCTTAAGCTATGGCTACACCTTC. This sequence encodes CASVMGFLSYGYTF.

This clonotype was detected ten times or more. The chain combines TRBV29-1 with TRBJ2-7; TRBD1 might be the D (6 bases). The CDR3 extends over 13 amino acids. The germline V gene encodes CDR1 SQVTM and CDR2 ANQGSEA. V was cut by 4 bases and J by 0 bases, with 10 bases left in between. CDR3 coding DNA: TGCAGCGTTGCGGACAGCGTCTCCTACGAGCAGTACTTC. It yields the protein CSVADSVSYEQYF.

The rearrangement uses TRBV5-1 and TRBJ2-5; 11 nucleotides agree with TRBD2. Germline V gene data show CDR1 as SGHRS and CDR2 as YFSETQ. CDR3 size: 16 residues. Trimming removed 2 bases from V and 3 bases from J; junction bases left unmatched: 6. CDR3 region: CASSLEPGLAEETQYF. In nucleotides, the CDR3 is TGCGCCAGCAGCTTAGAGCCGGGACTAGCGGAAGAGACCCAGTACTTC.

The chain links TRBV5-1 to TRBJ2-3; perhaps D is TRBD1 or TRBD2 (5 bases each). Per the germline V gene, CDR1 is SGHRS and CDR2 is YFSETQ. The CDR3 loop spans 15 amino acids. Between the trimmed V and J ends, which lost 2 bases and 0 bases, there was a span of 10 bases. CDR3 coding DNA: TGCGCCAGCAGCTTAGGGACCCCAAGCACAGATACGCAGTATTTT. It translates to CASSLGTPSTDTQYF.

This clonotype was recorded a few times. V usage is TRBV12-3 or TRBV12-4 and J usage is TRBJ2-7; 7 nucleotides line up with TRBD1. This CDR3 is built from 15 residues. J was trimmed by 3 bases and V by 2 bases; bases with no gene match: 7. The DNA for the CDR3 is TGTGCCAGCAGTTTACGGCAGGGGGAATACTACGAGCAGTACTTC. This sequence encodes CASSLRQGEYYEQYF.

This clonotype was seen more than once but under ten times. The V call is TRBV27, the J call TRBJ2-6; D gene unclear. The V end was cut by 3 bases, the J end by 4 bases, with 7 bases between. Per the germline V gene, CDR1 is MNHEY and CDR2 is SMNVEV (reference sequence). The CDR3 length is 14 residues. The CDR3 DNA is TGTGCCAGCAGTTTCGGTCCCGGGGCCAACGTCCTGACTTTC. Translation gives CASSFGPGANVLTF.

Only a few counts were recorded for this clonotype. This chain uses TRBV7-2 with TRBJ2-1; D possibly uses TRBD1 or TRBD2 (5 bases each). This CDR3 is 14 amino acids long. Trimming stripped 4 bases from V and 9 bases from J, with 16 bases between. Germline-derived CDR1 and CDR2 are SGHTA and FQGNSA. DNA for the CDR3: TGTGCCAGCAGCTGGGGGACCGGAGATTTTGAGCAGTTCTTC. Amino acid sequence: CASSWGTGDFEQFF. Full variable domain (outside the CDR3, taken from reference TRBV7-2 and TRBJ2-1): GAGVSQSPSNKVTEKGKDVELRCDPISGHTALYWYRQSLGQGLEFLIYFQGNSAPDKSGLPSDRFSAERTGGSVSTLTIQRTQQEDSAVYLCASSWGTGDFEQFFGPGTRLTVL.

This chain uses TRBV2 with TRBJ2-7, with 9 positions matching TRBD1. CDR1 is SNHLY, CDR2 FYNNEI, per germline. This CDR3 spans 15 amino acids. V was clipped by 5 bases and J by 2 bases; unmatched bases: 7. This chain's CDR3 is CASSNTGGNPYEQYF. The DNA for the CDR3 is TGTGCCAGCAGTAATACAGGGGGCAACCCCTACGAGCAGTACTTC.

This clonotype has at least ten counts. The chain has TRBV28 and TRBJ1-4; 9 bases match TRBD1. Per germline, CDR1 MDHEN and CDR2 SYDVKM. The CDR3 sequence is 16 residues long. V lost 3 bases and J lost 0; bases outside the gene matches: 2. For the CDR3, the DNA is TGTGCCAGCAGTTTGGGACAGGGCGCAACTAATGAAAAACTGTTTTTT. This sequence encodes CASSLGQGATNEKLFF.

The chain carries TRBV12-3 or TRBV12-4 and TRBJ2-3, with TRBD1 identical over 8 bases. This CDR3 is built from 16 residues. Trimming removed 6 bases from V and 0 bases from J; junction bases left unmatched: 8. CDR3 amino acids: CASSPGGTGSTDTQYF. The CDR3 coding sequence is TGTGCCAGCAGCCCTGGGGGGACAGGCAGCACAGATACGCAGTATTTT.

This clonotype was recorded many times. V gene TRBV28 combines with J gene TRBJ2-5, with 9 bases fitting TRBD2. The CDR3 runs to 18 residues. V lost 1 base to trimming and J lost 7 bases; unmatched junction nucleotides: 16. The V gene's germline CDR1 is MDHEN and CDR2 SYDVKM. The CDR3 region has the DNA TGTGCCAGCAGTTTATTAGGCGGGTTAGCGGGAGCTTTAGGGACCCAGTACTTC. Its translation: CASSLLGGLAGALGTQYF.

In this sample, this clonotype turned up a few times. This chain links TRBV29-1 with TRBJ2-5, with 12 bases aligning to TRBD2. The CDR3 extends over 15 amino acids. V was clipped by 6 bases and J by 2 bases; unmatched bases: 7. Germline loops: CDR1 SQVTM, CDR2 ANQGSEA. Here the CDR3 DNA reads TGCAGCGTGATGGGACTAGCGGGTGTTCAAGAGACCCAGTACTTC. This encodes CSVMGLAGVQETQYF.